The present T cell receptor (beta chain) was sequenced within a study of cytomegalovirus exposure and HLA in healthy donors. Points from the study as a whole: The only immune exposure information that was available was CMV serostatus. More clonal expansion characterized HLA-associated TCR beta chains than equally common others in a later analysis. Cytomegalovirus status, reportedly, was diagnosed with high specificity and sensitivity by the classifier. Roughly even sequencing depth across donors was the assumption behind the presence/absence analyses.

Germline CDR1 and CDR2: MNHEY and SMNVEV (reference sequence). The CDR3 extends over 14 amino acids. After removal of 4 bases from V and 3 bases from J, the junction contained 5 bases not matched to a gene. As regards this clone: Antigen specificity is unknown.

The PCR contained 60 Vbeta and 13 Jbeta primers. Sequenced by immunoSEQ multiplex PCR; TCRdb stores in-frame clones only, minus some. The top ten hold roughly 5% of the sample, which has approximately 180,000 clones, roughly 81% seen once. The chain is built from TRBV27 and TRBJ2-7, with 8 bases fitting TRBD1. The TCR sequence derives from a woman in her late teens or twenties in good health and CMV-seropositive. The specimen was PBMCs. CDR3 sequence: CASSSGQGVYEQYF. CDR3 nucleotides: TGTGCCAGCAGTTCAGGACAGGGCGTCTACGAGCAGTACTTC.